The 26 T cell receptor beta chains presented below share a single source sample, sequenced in a study of human T cells and chemical hapten exposure. TCRdb itself ran the RACE reads through MiXCR, one entry per CDR3 protein. The table lists tens of thousands of distinct CDR3 sequences, 9% to 12% of them singletons. The time point is: patch test 2, 6 weeks after DPC sensitization. Treatment reported: therapeutic diphenylcyclopropenone sensitization with weekly scalp DPC. Sequencing used whole blood, obtained in connection with sensitization to the hapten diphenylcyclopropenone (DPC). Receptors were obtained from a woman in her 50s with alopecia areata. Some clones in this sample may be carry-over from other donors' samples.

The table lists this clonotype with many counts. This sequence joins TRBV4-2 and TRBJ2-5; the D is unclear. Trimming cost V 3 bases and J 3 bases, with 14 bases left between them. Germline CDR1 is LGHNA and CDR2 is YNFKEQ. This CDR3 comprises 15 residues. CDR3 amino acids: CASSQFEDSEETQYF. The CDR3 DNA sequence: TGTGCCAGCAGCCAGTTCGAAGATTCGGAAGAGACCCAGTACTTC.

This clonotype came up a few times. The chain is built from TRBV6-2 or TRBV6-3 and TRBJ1-2; D gene unclear. This CDR3 contains 14 residues. Trimming took off 2 bases at V and 1 base at J, with 8 bases between the two ends. The germline V gene has CDR1 MNHEY and CDR2 SVGEGT. The CDR3, as DNA: TGTGCCAGCAGTTACGGTCGGGATAACTATGGCTACACCTTC. Translating gives CASSYGRDNYGYTF.

This clonotype was found many times. V is TRBV7-9 and J is TRBJ2-5, with 8 positions matching TRBD2. CDR1 and CDR2 (germline): SEHNR, FQNEAQ (reference sequence). This CDR3 comprises 14 residues. V lost 1 base, J lost 5 bases, and 3 bases stayed unmatched. This chain's CDR3 is CASSLGAGEETQYF. As DNA, the CDR3 is TGTGCCAGCAGCTTAGGAGCGGGAGAGGAGACCCAGTACTTC.

This clonotype was seen ten or more times. V is TRBV19 and J is TRBJ2-3, with 9 bases identical to TRBD2. CDR3 length: 16 amino acids. Unmatched junction bases numbered 11, after V lost 5 bases and J lost 5 bases. Per the germline V gene, CDR1 is LNHDA and CDR2 is SQIVND (reference sequence). The CDR3 spells CASSSERGEEGDTQYF. The CDR3 nucleotides read TGTGCCAGTAGTTCCGAGCGGGGGGAAGAGGGAGATACGCAGTATTTT.

In its sample, this clonotype was seen a few times. V is TRBV12-3 or TRBV12-4 and J is TRBJ2-1; 9 bases line up with TRBD2. The V and J ends lost 1 base and 7 bases, in that order; junction bases with no gene match: 8. CDR3 length: 16 residues. The CDR3 here is CASSLGLAGSLNEQFF. CDR3 coding DNA: TGTGCCAGCAGTTTAGGGCTAGCGGGAAGCCTAAATGAGCAGTTCTTC.

This clonotype has at least ten counts. The rearrangement links TRBV3-1 to TRBJ1-2; the D is unclear. CDR3 length: 12 amino acids. CDR1 and CDR2 (germline): LGHDT, YNNKEL (reference sequence). The ends were cut back, 0 bases at V and 8 bases at J, with 7 bases in the middle. The CDR3 region has the DNA TGTGCCAGCAGCCAAGATTTCACGGGCTACACCTTC. It codes for CASSQDFTGYTF.

The rearrangement uses TRBV5-1 and TRBJ2-7; 8 bases align to TRBD1. With V trimmed by 0 bases and J by 5 bases, 7 bases remained unmatched. CDR1 SGHRS and CDR2 YFSETQ come from the germline V gene. This CDR3 is 15 amino acids long. The CDR3 loop reads CASSLVGTGGHEQYF. As DNA, the CDR3 is TGCGCCAGCAGCTTGGTTGGGACAGGAGGCCACGAGCAGTACTTC.

This clonotype was seen more than once but under ten times. This sequence joins TRBV19 and TRBJ2-3; no clear D gene. V was clipped by 1 base and J by 8 bases, with 13 bases between them. CDR1 and CDR2 from the germline V gene are LNHDA and SQIVND (reference sequence). The CDR3 consists of 14 residues. The CDR3: CASSIVGIVATQYF. CDR3 coding DNA: TGTGCCAGTAGTATAGTTGGTATCGTCGCTACGCAGTATTTT.

The genes are TRBV19 and TRBJ2-1, with 10 bases matching TRBD1. Unmatched junction bases numbered 7, after V lost 3 bases and J lost 5 bases. CDR1 and CDR2 from the germline V gene are LNHDA and SQIVND (reference sequence). The CDR3 is 16 residues long. The CDR3 region has the DNA TGTGCCAGTAGTATTGACAGGGGGCCATCCAACAATGAGCAGTTCTTC. This encodes CASSIDRGPSNNEQFF.

There are many counts of this clonotype. The chain joins TRBV12-3 or TRBV12-4 to TRBJ2-7; 9 nucleotides agree with TRBD2. This CDR3 region has 13 residues. V lost 6 bases and J lost 6; bases outside the gene matches: 6. The chain's CDR3 is CASRPAGGSEQYF. The CDR3 region has the DNA TGTGCCAGCAGACCGGCGGGAGGGAGCGAGCAGTACTTC.

V and J are TRBV29-1 and TRBJ1-1, with 8 bases matching TRBD1. The CDR3 has 12 amino acids. The V gene end was trimmed by 5 bases and the J gene end by 3 bases; junction bases not matched to a gene: 2. The germline CDR1 and CDR2 sequences are SQVTM and ANQGSEA. The CDR3 coding sequence is TGCAGCGTTACGACAGGGGACACTGAAGCTTTCTTT. Translated: CSVTTGDTEAFF.

The sample holds many counts of this clonotype. The chain is built from TRBV5-1 and TRBJ1-1, with unresolved D. V lost 0 bases and J 0 bases, leaving 15 bases between the germline ends. The CDR3 sequence is 17 residues long. Germline-derived CDR1 and CDR2 are SGHRS and YFSETQ. CDR3 nucleotides: TGCGCCAGCAGCTTGGAGGCGGGTACCCTATTGAACACTGAAGCTTTCTTT. Translation: CASSLEAGTLLNTEAFF.

This clonotype came up many times. The CDR3 is CASSRDSNNEQFF. The CDR3, as DNA: TGTGCCAGTAGTAGGGACAGCAACAATGAGCAGTTCTTC. The chain carries TRBV19 and TRBJ2-1; 7 bases map to TRBD1. V lost 4 bases to trimming and J lost 5 bases; unmatched junction nucleotides: 2. This CDR3 has 13 amino acids. CDR1 is LNHDA and CDR2 is SQIVND in the germline V gene (reference sequence).

This clonotype showed up many times. V is TRBV5-4 and J is TRBJ2-3; no reliable D call. CDR1 and CDR2 from the germline V gene are SGHNT and YYREEE (reference sequence). Trimming left V 0 bases short and J 2 bases short, with 4 bases between. The CDR3 loop spans 13 amino acids. In DNA, the CDR3 is TGTGCCAGCAGCTTGGGGAACACAGATACGCAGTATTTT. This encodes CASSLGNTDTQYF.

This clonotype was counted ten times or more. The chain employs TRBV12-3 or TRBV12-4 and TRBJ1-5; tentatively, D is TRBD1 (5 bases). The CDR3 is 16 residues long. Trimming took off 3 bases at V and 1 base at J, with 13 bases between the two ends. The DNA of the CDR3 is TGTGCCAGCAGTTTTTACGCAGGGCGAAGCAATCAGCCCCAGCATTTT. This gives the protein CASSFYAGRSNQPQHF.

This clonotype has more than one count but fewer than ten. The rearrangement uses TRBV30 and TRBJ2-7, with TRBD1 matching over 11 bases. In germline, CDR1 is GTSNPN, CDR2 SVGIG (reference sequence). The CDR3 is made up of 16 amino acids. Losses at the gene ends were 5 bases for V and 1 base for J; bases not matched to a gene: 10. CDR3 coding DNA: TGTGCCTGGTCCGGGACAGGGGGGACGAATTCCTACGAGCAGTACTTC. This sequence encodes CAWSGTGGTNSYEQYF.

V usage is TRBV7-2 and J usage is TRBJ2-3; maybe TRBD2 (6 bases). Trimming took 1 base from V and 4 from J, leaving 12 bases between them. The CDR3 is 15 residues long. From germline, CDR1 is SGHTA and CDR2 FQGNSA. The CDR3 DNA reads as TGTGCCAGCAGCTTAGGTCCGACTAGGTCAGATACGCAGTATTTT. The encoded protein is CASSLGPTRSDTQYF.

This clonotype was recorded a few times. This rearrangement joins TRBV4-2 to TRBJ1-2; D call uncertain. Trimming removed 0 bases from V and 4 bases from J, with 9 bases in between. The CDR3 has 14 amino acids. Per germline, CDR1 LGHNA and CDR2 YNFKEQ. CDR3 DNA: TGTGCCAGCAGCCAAGATCGAACAGCCTATGGCTACACCTTC. This codes for CASSQDRTAYGYTF.

This clonotype was detected many times. The V and J genes are TRBV6-5 and TRBJ2-6; either TRBD1 or TRBD2 may fit D (5 bases each). Trimming removed 5 bases from V and 3 bases from J, with 14 bases in between. The V gene's germline CDR1 is MNHEY and CDR2 SVGAGI. This CDR3 has 16 residues. In nucleotides, the CDR3 is TGTGCCAGCAGTAGGGACGTCGGGGTTGGGGCCAACGTCCTGACTTTC. Its translation: CASSRDVGVGANVLTF.

This clonotype was seen repeatedly, ten times or more. The rearrangement uses TRBV12-3 or TRBV12-4 and TRBJ2-7, with 7 bases identical to TRBD1. The CDR3 is 14 amino acids. V gave up 6 bases and J gave up 0 bases; unmatched junction bases: 5. The CDR3: CASRGTGVSYEQYF. The CDR3, as DNA: TGTGCCAGCAGGGGAACAGGGGTCTCCTACGAGCAGTACTTC.

Ten or more counts support this clonotype. J is TRBJ2-1 and V is TRBV6-4; D may be TRBD2 (6 bases). The germline V and J ends were trimmed by 3 bases and 3 bases, with 9 bases remaining between them. Per the germline V gene, CDR1 is MRHNA and CDR2 is SNTAGT. This CDR3 has 14 residues. CDR3 region: CASSEAGLYNEQFF. The CDR3 DNA reads as TGTGCCAGCAGTGAAGCGGGTCTCTACAATGAGCAGTTCTTC.

Only a few counts were recorded for this clonotype. This chain uses TRBV20-1 with TRBJ2-5; TRBD1 matches 9 bases. Germline loops: CDR1 DFQATT, CDR2 SNEGSKA (reference sequence). V trimming: 0 bases; J trimming: 3 bases; junction bases outside the gene matches: 5. The CDR3 totals 15 residues. CDR3 amino acids: CSARDKGQGKETQYF. The CDR3 DNA reads TGCAGTGCTAGAGATAAGGGACAGGGAAAAGAGACCCAGTACTTC.

V and J are TRBV12-3 or TRBV12-4 and TRBJ1-2, with 7 bases aligning to TRBD1. V trimming: 5 bases; J trimming: 8 bases; junction bases outside the gene matches: 17. The CDR3 extends over 16 amino acids. This chain's CDR3 is CASSRAYGRGGEGYTF. The CDR3 coding sequence is TGTGCCAGCAGTCGCGCTTACGGGCGAGGGGGCGAAGGCTACACCTTC.

CDR3 sequence (DNA): TGCAGCGTTGCGTCCGCTCTTATGACAGGGGGCGAAGCTTTCTTT. Protein: CSVASALMTGGEAFF. The chain is built from TRBV29-1 and TRBJ1-1; 10 bases fit TRBD1. V was clipped by 4 bases and J by 8 bases; unmatched bases: 13. The CDR3 totals 15 residues. Germline V gene data show CDR1 as SQVTM and CDR2 as ANQGSEA.

This clonotype was counted ten times or more. V usage is TRBV24-1 and J usage is TRBJ2-3; D is ambiguous. Germline V CDR1 and CDR2: KGHDR, SFDVKD. The CDR3 spans 15 residues. Trimming removed 5 bases from V and 2 bases from J, with 13 bases in between. The CDR3 DNA reads TGTGCCACCAGTGCCGGACGGGCTTTCACAGATACGCAGTATTTT. Protein product: CATSAGRAFTDTQYF.

This clonotype was detected only a few times. J is TRBJ1-6 and V is TRBV12-3 or TRBV12-4; TRBD1 aligns across 7 bases. V gave up 2 bases and J gave up 5 bases; unmatched junction bases: 3. The CDR3 totals 15 residues. The CDR3 sequence: CASSLWDSNNSPLHF. CDR3 DNA: TGTGCCAGCAGTTTATGGGACAGCAATAATTCACCCCTCCACTTT.